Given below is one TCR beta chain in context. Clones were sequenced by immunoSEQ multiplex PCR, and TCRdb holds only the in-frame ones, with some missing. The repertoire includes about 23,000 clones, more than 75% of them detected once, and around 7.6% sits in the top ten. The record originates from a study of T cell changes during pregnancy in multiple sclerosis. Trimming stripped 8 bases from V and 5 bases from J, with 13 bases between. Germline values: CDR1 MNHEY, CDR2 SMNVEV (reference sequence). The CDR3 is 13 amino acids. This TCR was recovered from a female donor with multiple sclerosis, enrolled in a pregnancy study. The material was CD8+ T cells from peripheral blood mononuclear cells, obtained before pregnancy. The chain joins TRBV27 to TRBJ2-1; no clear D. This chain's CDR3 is CASRLLGDNEQFF. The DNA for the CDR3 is TGTGCCAGCCGTCTTCTTGGAGACAATGAGCAGTTCTTC.